This T cell receptor beta chain was recorded in a study of brain T cells in children with intractable seizures. Only in-frame clones appear in the TCRdb table, and some are missing; sequencing was by immunoSEQ multiplex PCR. The sample holds 340,000 or so clones, roughly 92% seen once. Specified time point: blood from clinic visit 5 months post-surgery; TSC patient then seizure free. The sequenced cases were selected for having the highest brain T cell transcript signatures. A single count supports this clone. This CDR3 is built from 15 residues. V was clipped by 5 bases and J by 3 bases; unmatched bases: 4. The germline CDR1 and CDR2 sequences are MDHEN and SYDVKM.

V usage is TRBV28 and J usage is TRBJ1-5; 10 bases line up with TRBD1. This sequence was found in a boy younger than two with tuberous sclerosis and intractable seizures. The sample consisted of peripheral blood, taken roughly 5 months after surgery. The CDR3 sequence is CASSAGTGVNQPQHF. CDR3 nucleotide sequence: TGTGCCAGCAGTGCAGGGACAGGGGTCAATCAGCCCCAGCATTTT.